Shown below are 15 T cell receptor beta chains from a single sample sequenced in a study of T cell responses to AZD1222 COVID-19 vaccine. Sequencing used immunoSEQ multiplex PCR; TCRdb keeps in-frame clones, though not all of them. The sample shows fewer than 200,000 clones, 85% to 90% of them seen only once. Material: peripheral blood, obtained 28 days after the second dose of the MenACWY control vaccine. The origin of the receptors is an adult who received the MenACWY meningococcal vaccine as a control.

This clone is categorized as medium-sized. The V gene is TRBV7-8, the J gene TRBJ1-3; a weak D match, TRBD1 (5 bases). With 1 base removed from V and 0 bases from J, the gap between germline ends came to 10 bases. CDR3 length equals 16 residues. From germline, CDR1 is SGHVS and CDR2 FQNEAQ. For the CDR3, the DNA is TGTGCCAGCAGCTTAGTTGGGGGTATCTCTGGAAACACCATATATTTT. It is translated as CASSLVGGISGNTIYF.

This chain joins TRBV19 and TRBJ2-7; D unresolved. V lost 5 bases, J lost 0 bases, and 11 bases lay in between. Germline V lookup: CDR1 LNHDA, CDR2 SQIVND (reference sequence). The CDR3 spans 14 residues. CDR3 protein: CASSHYRSSYEQYF. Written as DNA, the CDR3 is TGTGCCAGTAGTCATTATCGAAGCTCCTACGAGCAGTACTTC.

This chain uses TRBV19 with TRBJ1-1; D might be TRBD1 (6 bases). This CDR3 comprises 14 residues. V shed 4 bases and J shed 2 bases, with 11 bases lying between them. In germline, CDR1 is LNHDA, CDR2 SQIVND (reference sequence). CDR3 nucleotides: TGTGCCAGTAGTACCAGGACAGTAAACACTGAAGCTTTCTTT. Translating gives CASSTRTVNTEAFF.

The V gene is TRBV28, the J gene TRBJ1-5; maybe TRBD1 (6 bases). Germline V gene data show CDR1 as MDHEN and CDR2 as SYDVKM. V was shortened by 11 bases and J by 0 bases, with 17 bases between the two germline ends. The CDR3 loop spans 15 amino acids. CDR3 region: CAGLTGQYSNQPQHF. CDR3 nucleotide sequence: TGTGCCGGCCTAACCGGACAGTATAGCAATCAGCCCCAGCATTTT.

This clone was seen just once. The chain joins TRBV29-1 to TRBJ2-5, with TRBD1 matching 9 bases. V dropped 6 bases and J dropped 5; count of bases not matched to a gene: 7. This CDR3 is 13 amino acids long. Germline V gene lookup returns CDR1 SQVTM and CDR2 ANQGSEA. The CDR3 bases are TGCAGCGTGCGGGGACAGGGAGGGGAGACCCAGTACTTC. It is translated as CSVRGQGGETQYF.

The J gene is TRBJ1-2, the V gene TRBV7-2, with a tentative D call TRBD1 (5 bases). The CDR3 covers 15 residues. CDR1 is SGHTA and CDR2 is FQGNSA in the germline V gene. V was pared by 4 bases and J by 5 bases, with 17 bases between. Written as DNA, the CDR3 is TGTGCCAGCAGCTCGAATATGGGACCATTTTATGGCTACACCTTC. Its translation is CASSSNMGPFYGYTF.

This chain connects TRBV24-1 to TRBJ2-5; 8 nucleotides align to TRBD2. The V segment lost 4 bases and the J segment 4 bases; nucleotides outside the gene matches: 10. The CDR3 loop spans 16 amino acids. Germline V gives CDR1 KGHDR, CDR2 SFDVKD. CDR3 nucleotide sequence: TGTGCCACCAGTGACCCCCGGGGGGGGGCGATAGAGACCCAGTACTTC. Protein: CATSDPRGGAIETQYF.

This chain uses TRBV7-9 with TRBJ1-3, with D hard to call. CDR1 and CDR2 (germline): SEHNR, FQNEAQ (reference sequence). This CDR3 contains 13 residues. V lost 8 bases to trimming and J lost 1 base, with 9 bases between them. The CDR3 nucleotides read TGTGCCAGCGGAGGGAGTTCTGGAAACACCATATATTTT. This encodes CASGGSSGNTIYF.

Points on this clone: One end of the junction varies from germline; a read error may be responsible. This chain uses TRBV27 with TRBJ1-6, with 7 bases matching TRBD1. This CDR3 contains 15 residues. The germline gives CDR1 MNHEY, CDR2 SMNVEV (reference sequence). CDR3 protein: CASSISGTARSPLHF. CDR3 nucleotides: TGTGCCAGCAGTATATCCGGGACAGCACGTTCACCCCTCCACTTT.

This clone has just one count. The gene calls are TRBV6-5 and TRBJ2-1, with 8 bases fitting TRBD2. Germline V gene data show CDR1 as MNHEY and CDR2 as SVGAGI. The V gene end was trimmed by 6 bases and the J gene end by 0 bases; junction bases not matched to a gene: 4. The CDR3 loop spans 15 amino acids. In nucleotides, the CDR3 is TGTGCCAGCAGCCGAAGCGGGAGCTCCTACAATGAGCAGTTCTTC. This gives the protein CASSRSGSSYNEQFF.

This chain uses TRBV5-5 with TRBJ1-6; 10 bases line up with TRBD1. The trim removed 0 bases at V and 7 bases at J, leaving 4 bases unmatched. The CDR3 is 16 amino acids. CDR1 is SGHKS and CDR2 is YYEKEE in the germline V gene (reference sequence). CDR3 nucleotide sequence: TGTGCCAGCAGCTTGGTCGGGGGACAGGGGAATTCACCCCTCCACTTT. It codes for CASSLVGGQGNSPLHF.

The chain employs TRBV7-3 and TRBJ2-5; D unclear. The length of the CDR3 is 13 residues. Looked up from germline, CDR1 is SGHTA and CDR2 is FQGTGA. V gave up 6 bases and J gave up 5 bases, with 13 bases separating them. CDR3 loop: CASSQSHKETQYF. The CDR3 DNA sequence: TGTGCCAGCAGTCAGAGCCATAAGGAGACCCAGTACTTC.

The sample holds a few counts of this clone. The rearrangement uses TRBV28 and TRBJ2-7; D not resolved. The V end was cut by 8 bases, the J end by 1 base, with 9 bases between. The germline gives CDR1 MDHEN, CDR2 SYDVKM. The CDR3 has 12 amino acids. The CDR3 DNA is TGTGCCAGCGGGCTAGAGTCCTACGAGCAGTACTTC. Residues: CASGLESYEQYF.

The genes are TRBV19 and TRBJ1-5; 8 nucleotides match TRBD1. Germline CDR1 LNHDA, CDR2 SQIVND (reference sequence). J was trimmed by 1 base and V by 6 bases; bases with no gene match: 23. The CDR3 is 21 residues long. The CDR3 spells CASSNSAATGVWKGSNQPQHF. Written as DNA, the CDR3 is TGTGCCAGTAGCAATTCGGCCGCGACAGGGGTATGGAAGGGAAGCAATCAGCCCCAGCATTTT.

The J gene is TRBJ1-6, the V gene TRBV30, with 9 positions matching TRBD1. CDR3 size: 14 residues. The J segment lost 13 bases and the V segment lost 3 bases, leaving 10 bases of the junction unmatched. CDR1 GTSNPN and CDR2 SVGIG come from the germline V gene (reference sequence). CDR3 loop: CAWSLDRGGFPLHF. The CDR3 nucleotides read TGTGCCTGGAGCCTTGACAGGGGGGGATTTCCCCTCCACTTT. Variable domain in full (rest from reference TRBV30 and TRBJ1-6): SQTIHQWPATLVQPVGSPLSLECTVEGTSNPNLYWYRQAAGRGLQLLFYSVGIGQISSEVPQNLSASRPQDRQFILSSKKLLLSDSGFYLCAWSLDRGGFPLHFGNGTRLTVT.